The clone carrying this T cell receptor (beta chain) was counted ten times or more. The CDR3 goes on 3 residues after the read ends, and that part is filled in from the germline J gene. Clones were read by immunoSEQ multiplex PCR, and TCRdb kept only the in-frame ones, dropping some. The sample holds about 39,000 clones, and no clone turns up only once. The data derive from a study of T cell clonality in common variable immunodeficiency. Germline values: CDR1 SQVTM, CDR2 ANQGSEA. This CDR3 is built from 13 residues. Trimming took off 6 bases at V and 2 bases at J, with 12 bases between the two ends. The sequence was obtained from a person between 18 and 75 years old in good health. The genes are TRBV29-1 and TRBJ2-3; D gene unclear. Sequencing was done on a sample of peripheral blood mononuclear cells. The CDR3 DNA, read in part, is TGCAGCGTACGTAGAGAAGTCACAGATACG. Translated: CSVRREVTDT. The entire CDR3 is CSVRREVTDTQYF.